The 6 T cell receptor beta chains given below trace back to one sample, sequenced in a study of T-cell memory formation after mild COVID-19. MiXCR, run by TCRdb on the 5' RACE reads, gives a single entry per CDR3 protein. This table has 350,000 to 400,000 distinct CDR3 sequences, around 21% appearing once. Sample: PBMCs or a T cell subset sorted from them (not recorded which). These receptors were taken from an adult woman who had mild COVID-19 (a few samples of this study predate the infection). Cell type and time point are not known.

The chain is built from TRBV4-3 and TRBJ2-6; D is uncertain. Germline CDR1 LGHNA, CDR2 YSLEER. The V and J ends lost 5 bases and 1 base respectively, with 9 bases between them. CDR3 length equals 15 residues. CDR3 loop: CASSSHTSGANVLTF. Written as DNA, the CDR3 is TGCGCCAGCAGCTCCCACACATCTGGGGCCAACGTCCTGACTTTC.

This clonotype came up a few times. The chain joins TRBV5-1 to TRBJ2-7; 7 bases match TRBD1. V gave up 5 bases and J gave up 4 bases; unmatched junction bases: 6. CDR1 SGHRS and CDR2 YFSETQ come from the germline V gene. This CDR3 is 13 amino acids long. The CDR3 DNA sequence: TGCGCCAGCAGACGGGACAGTATATACGAGCAGTACTTC. Amino acids: CASRRDSIYEQYF.

This sequence joins TRBV20-1 and TRBJ2-7; maybe TRBD1 (5 bases). Germline V gives CDR1 DFQATT, CDR2 SNEGSKA (reference sequence). The CDR3 consists of 14 residues. Trimming cost V 2 bases and J 7 bases, with 18 bases left between them. This CDR3 is CSARSAKGLDEQYF. Here the CDR3 DNA reads TGCAGTGCTAGATCGGCAAAGGGGCTAGATGAGCAGTACTTC.

This clonotype was counted only a few times. V is TRBV2 and J is TRBJ2-3, with D maybe TRBD1 (6 bases). The CDR3 extends over 16 amino acids. The V and J ends lost 7 bases and 1 base respectively, with 18 bases between them. Germline CDR1 and CDR2: SNHLY and FYNNEI. The CDR3 sequence is CASTRDPGHRTDTQYF. CDR3 coding DNA: TGTGCCAGCACCAGAGATCCGGGACACCGCACAGATACGCAGTATTTT.

In this sample, this clonotype turned up once. V and J are TRBV20-1 and TRBJ1-6, with 7 bases that match TRBD1. CDR1 DFQATT and CDR2 SNEGSKA come from the germline V gene (reference sequence). This CDR3 is built from 15 residues. With 1 base clipped from V and 5 bases from J, the junction kept 5 bases outside the gene matches. Here the CDR3 DNA reads TGCAGTGCTAGAGTCGGGGGACAGCATAATTCACCCCTCCACTTT. This sequence encodes CSARVGGQHNSPLHF.

The table lists this clonotype with a count of one. The J gene is TRBJ1-1, the V gene TRBV3-1; no definite D call. Per germline, CDR1 LGHDT and CDR2 YNNKEL (reference sequence). There are 16 residues in the CDR3. V dropped 4 bases and J dropped 0 bases, with 15 bases sitting between them. This CDR3 is CASSPRAGLMNTEAFF. As DNA, the CDR3 is TGTGCCAGCAGCCCGCGGGCAGGACTGATGAACACTGAAGCTTTCTTT. The full variable domain, rest sourced from reference TRBV3-1 and TRBJ1-1, is DTAVSQTPKYLVTQMGNDKSIKCEQNLGHDTMYWYKQDSKKFLKIMFSYNNKELIINETVPNRFSPKSPDKAHLNLHINSLELGDSAVYFCASSPRAGLMNTEAFFGQGTRLTVV.